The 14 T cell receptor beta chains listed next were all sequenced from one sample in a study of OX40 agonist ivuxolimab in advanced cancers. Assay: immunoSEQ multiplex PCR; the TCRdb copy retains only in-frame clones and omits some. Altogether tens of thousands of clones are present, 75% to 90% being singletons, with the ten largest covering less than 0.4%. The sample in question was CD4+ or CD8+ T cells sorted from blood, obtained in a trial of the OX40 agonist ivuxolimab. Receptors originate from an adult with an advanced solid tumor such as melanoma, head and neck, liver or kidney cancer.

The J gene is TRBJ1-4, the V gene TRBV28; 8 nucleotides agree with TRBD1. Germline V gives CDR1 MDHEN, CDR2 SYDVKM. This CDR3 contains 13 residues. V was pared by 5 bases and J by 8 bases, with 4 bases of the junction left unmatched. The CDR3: CASSGRQGEKLFF. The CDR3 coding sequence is TGTGCCAGCAGTGGAAGACAGGGGGAAAAACTGTTTTTT.

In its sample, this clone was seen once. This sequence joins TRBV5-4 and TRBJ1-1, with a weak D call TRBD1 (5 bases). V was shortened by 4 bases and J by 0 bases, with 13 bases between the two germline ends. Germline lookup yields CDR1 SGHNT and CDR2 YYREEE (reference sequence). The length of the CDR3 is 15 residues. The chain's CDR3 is CASSPGGLMNTEAFF. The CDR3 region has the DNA TGTGCCAGCAGCCCGGGGGGACTGATGAACACTGAAGCTTTCTTT.

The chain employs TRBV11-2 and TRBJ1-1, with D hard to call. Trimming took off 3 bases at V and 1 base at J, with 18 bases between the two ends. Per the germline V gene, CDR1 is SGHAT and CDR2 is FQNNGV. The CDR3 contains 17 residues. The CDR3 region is CASSFGNYGYRNTEAFF. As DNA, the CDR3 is TGTGCCAGCAGCTTTGGAAACTACGGGTATCGGAACACTGAAGCTTTCTTT.

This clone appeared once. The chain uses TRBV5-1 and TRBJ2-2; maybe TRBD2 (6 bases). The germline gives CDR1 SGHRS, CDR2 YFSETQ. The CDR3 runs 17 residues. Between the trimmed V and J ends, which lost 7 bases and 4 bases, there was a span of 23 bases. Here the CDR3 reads CASRGLPHPLGTGELFF. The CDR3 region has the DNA TGCGCCAGCCGCGGACTACCACACCCCTTGGGCACCGGGGAGCTGTTTTTT.

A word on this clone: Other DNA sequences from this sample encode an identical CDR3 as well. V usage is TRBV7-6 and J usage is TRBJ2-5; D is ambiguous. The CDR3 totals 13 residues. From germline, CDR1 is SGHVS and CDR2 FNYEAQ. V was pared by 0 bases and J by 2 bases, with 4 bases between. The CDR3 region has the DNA TGTGCCAGCAGCTTAGCAAGTCAAGAGACCCAGTACTTC. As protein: CASSLASQETQYF.

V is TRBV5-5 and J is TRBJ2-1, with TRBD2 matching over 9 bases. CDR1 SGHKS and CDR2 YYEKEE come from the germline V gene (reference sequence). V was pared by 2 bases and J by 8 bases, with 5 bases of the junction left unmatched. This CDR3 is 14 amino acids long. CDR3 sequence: CASSLAGGRDEQFF. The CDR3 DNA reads TGTGCCAGCAGCTTAGCGGGAGGAAGGGATGAGCAGTTCTTC.

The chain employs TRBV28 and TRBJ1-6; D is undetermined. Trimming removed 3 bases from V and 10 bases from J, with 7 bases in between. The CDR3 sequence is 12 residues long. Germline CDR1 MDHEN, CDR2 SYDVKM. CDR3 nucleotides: TGTGCCAGCAGTTTGACATACTCACCCCTCCACTTT. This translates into CASSLTYSPLHF.

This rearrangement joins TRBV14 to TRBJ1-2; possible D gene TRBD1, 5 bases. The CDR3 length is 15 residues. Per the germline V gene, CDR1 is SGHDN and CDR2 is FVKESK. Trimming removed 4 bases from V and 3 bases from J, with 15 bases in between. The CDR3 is CASSPSDTRDYGYTF. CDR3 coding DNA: TGTGCCAGCAGCCCCTCGGACACTCGCGACTATGGCTACACCTTC.

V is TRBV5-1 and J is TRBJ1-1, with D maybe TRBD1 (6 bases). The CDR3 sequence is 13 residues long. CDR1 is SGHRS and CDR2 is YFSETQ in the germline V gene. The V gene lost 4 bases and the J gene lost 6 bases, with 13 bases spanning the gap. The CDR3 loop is CASSQGWGAEAFF. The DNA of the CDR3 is TGCGCCAGCAGCCAGGGGTGGGGGGCTGAAGCTTTCTTT.

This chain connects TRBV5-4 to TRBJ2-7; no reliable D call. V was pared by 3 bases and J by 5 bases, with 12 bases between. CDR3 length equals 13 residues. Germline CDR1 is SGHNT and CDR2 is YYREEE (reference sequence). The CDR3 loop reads CASSSEYRDEQYF. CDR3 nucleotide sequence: TGTGCCAGCAGCTCTGAGTACAGAGACGAGCAGTACTTC.

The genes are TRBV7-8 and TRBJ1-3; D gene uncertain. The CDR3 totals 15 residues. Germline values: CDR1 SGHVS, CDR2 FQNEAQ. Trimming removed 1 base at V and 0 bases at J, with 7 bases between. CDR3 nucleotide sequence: TGTGCCAGCAGCTTAGTTCCGTTCTCTGGAAACACCATATATTTT. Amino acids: CASSLVPFSGNTIYF.

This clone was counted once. The CDR3 region has the DNA TGTGCCAGCGGCCTACAGGGGCCAGATTATGGCTACACCTTC. Translating gives CASGLQGPDYGYTF. The V gene is TRBV6-1, the J gene TRBJ1-2, with 7 bases matching TRBD1. There are 14 residues in the CDR3. Germline values: CDR1 MNHNS, CDR2 SASEGT. Unmatched junction bases numbered 11, after V lost 8 bases and J lost 5 bases.

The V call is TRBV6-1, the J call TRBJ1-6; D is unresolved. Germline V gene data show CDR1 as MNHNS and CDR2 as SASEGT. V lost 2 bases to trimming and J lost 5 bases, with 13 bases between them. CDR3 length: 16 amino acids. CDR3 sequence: CASSERRTVDNSPLHF. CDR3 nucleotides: TGTGCCAGCAGTGAACGTCGTACAGTCGATAATTCACCCCTCCACTTT.

The CDR3 loop is CASSLAGSGTGYNEQFF. The CDR3 region has the DNA TGCGCCAGCAGCTTGGCGGGAAGCGGGACGGGCTACAATGAGCAGTTCTTC. J is TRBJ2-1 and V is TRBV5-1; the match to TRBD2 covers 7 bases. The V gene end was trimmed by 0 bases and the J gene end by 3 bases; junction bases not matched to a gene: 9. The CDR3 is 17 residues long. The V gene's germline CDR1 is SGHRS and CDR2 YFSETQ.